The source of this T cell receptor beta chain is a study of cytomegalovirus exposure and HLA in healthy donors (dated by TCRdb to 2016 to 2017). As for the study more broadly: In an earlier analysis of approximately 640 of the donors, 250 to 350 Gb of sequence data and about 110 million unique TCR beta sequences from approximately 180 million T cells were reported. HLA typing covered class I and class II loci at four-digit resolution. The study was designed to test whether signatures of past pathogen exposure could be identified by cataloging public T cell receptors. The study combined high-throughput TCR immunosequencing, statistical association of individual TCRs with disease status, and machine learning to predict cytomegalovirus infection status. A later analysis re-analyzed previously published TCR beta repertoires from 500 to 700 donors and added high-resolution HLA genotyping to study TCR occurrence patterns. Rather than using new phenotypic data, the later analysis identified candidate immune exposures from TCR beta sequences and from how often those sequences occurred across donors. An earlier analysis of around 580 of the donors used high-throughput TCR beta sequencing to judge whether each TCR beta V gene segment behaved as functional or pseudogenic. Four or five DR-DQ haplotypes were handled as single units for association and clustering because linkage in the cohort was strong. A later genetic analysis took genome-wide SNP genotypes for about three fifths of the 666 donors and used that subset as a discovery cohort. Typing coverage differed by locus: A, B, C, DRB1 and DQB1 were typed in roughly 620-630 donors, DQA1 in 522, DPA1 in around 580, and DPB1 in just under 480. Of the approximately 400 genotyped donors, roughly 85% fell in the genetic ancestry cluster associated with self-reported Caucasian donors. Every repertoire in the discovery cohort had been generated on one and the same sequencing platform. Approximately 310 gigabases of sequencing data and 70 million to 100 million unique TCR sequences were included in an early release covering under 650 HLA-typed donors. Along with the approximately 700-subject first cohort, a separate validation cohort of 120 different subjects was used. Alongside the repertoire data, information on donor age, sex, ethnicity and CMV serostatus was compiled. Using immunosequencing, the study profiled T cell repertoires from about 610 subjects and related those repertoires to cytomegalovirus serostatus. Across 398 genotyped donors of the cohort, an average of roughly 250,000 unique TCR beta nucleotide sequences per donor were sequenced, and approximately 17% of those sequences were non-productive.

This clone was found once. Its binding antigen is unknown. Within one base of it there is no much larger clone, and no base qualities were kept. In total, around 600 healthy bone marrow donors made up the cohort. All cohort members were sampled while nominally healthy, although unrecorded immune exposures were likely present. The donor tested CMV seronegative, placing the donor among the approximately 400 seronegative members of the cohort. A peripheral blood sample was provided by each donor, and peripheral blood mononuclear cells were used for TCR beta sequencing. The Qiagen DNeasy Blood Extraction Kit was used to extract genomic DNA from the blood cell samples. V is cut back by 6 bases and J by 5 bases, with 11 bases in the junction unmatched. The germline V gene provides CDR1 MDHEN and CDR2 SYDVKM. The CDR3, cysteine through phenylalanine, is 16 amino acids long. Left in the record is the CDR3 DNA by itself, 48 bases read in frame from the first base.

The library was prepared using the immunoSEQ multiplex PCR assay. For the multiplex PCR, a mixture combining 60 forward primers for TCR Vbeta segments and 13 reverse primers for TCR Jbeta segments was used. A multiplex PCR assay on genomic DNA amplified the CDR3 region of rearranged TCR beta genes. On the Illumina HiSeq System, the amplified TCR beta libraries were sequenced as 87-base-pair reads. Per the original workflow: A later analysis tallied roughly 78 million unique TCR beta chains across the 600 to 700 repertoires, and approximately 9.9 million of those chains were shared by two or more donors. To remove PCR and sequencing errors, raw reads were error-corrected and collapsed into unique sequences using a nearest-neighbor algorithm that merged closely related sequences. V, D and J gene segments were assigned by aligning CDR3 sequences to IMGT reference sequences. For a sequence to be retained, a match of at least six nucleotides to both a V gene segment and a J gene segment was required. Rearrangements were called productive when the CDR3 lacked stop codons and stayed in frame with V and J; all others were non-productive. CDR3 was defined according to IMGT convention as the region running from the second conserved V-encoded cysteine to the conserved J-encoded phenylalanine. The earlier analysis of 550 to 650 of the donors excluded any sequence lacking an unambiguous match to a single V gene segment. In an earlier analysis of about 590 of the donors, a V segment was called functional when productive rearrangements were above 56.7%, and segregating when the standard deviation between donors exceeded 5%. A statistical classification framework was built for diagnosing cytomegalovirus status from the catalog of TCR beta chain sequences. In a later analysis, TCR nucleotide sequences were compared against IMGT/GENE-DB human TR gene sequences so that V and J genes could be assigned. In a later analysis, CDR3 sequences and most-parsimonious VDJ recombination scenarios were assigned using the TCRdist pipeline. In a later analysis, every TCR beta chain was defined by the combination of its CDR3 amino acid sequence and its V-gene family, and reads without a unique V-gene family were dropped. In a later analysis, 500 to 700 highly shared, low-generation-probability nucleotide sequences were removed to address suspected cross-contamination and a sequencing artifact. In a later analysis, a clonal expansion index for each public chain was calculated from normalized within-repertoire ranks of inferred template counts. A later analysis computed generation probabilities with a VDJ recombination model fitted to out-of-frame rearrangements, and checked the results against IGoR. A later analysis scored TCR-TCR, TCR-HLA and TCR-CMV co-occurrence with hypergeometric tests, applying a repertoire-size bias correction to TCR pairs. To estimate false discovery rates, a later analysis permuted the HLA or CMV assignments 20 times. In a later analysis, co-occurring TCRs were grouped using DBSCAN, and TCRdist sequence similarity was added for clustering within HLA-allele-positive subsets. For co-occurrence clustering, repertoires with fewer than 30,000 or more than 120,000 public chains were excluded, along with five repertoires with anomalous nucleotide sharing. TCRdb took this table from immuneACCESS and kept in-frame rearrangements with V and J called. Such tables lack part of the clones; where checked against another copy, unresolved V genes explain under half of the gap, and the rest is unexplained. V, J and clone size were drawn from that table, and D and trimming were deduced from the DNA. The sample table holds 180,000 or so clones, of which 65% to 90% were seen once. The ten most abundant clones make up around 0.3% of the sample.

What the research found in general, with its limitations: Assigning TCR associations to individual alleles was difficult when HLA alleles, especially DR and DQ, strongly co-occurred. In a later genetic analysis, a missense DCLRE1C variant was associated with V-gene and J-gene trimming of TCR beta chains, and the association was replicated in an independent cohort. The classifier was reported to diagnose cytomegalovirus status with high specificity and sensitivity in both the original and validation cohorts. A few of the identified cytomegalovirus-associated TCR beta chains were confirmed in vitro to be specific for cytomegalovirus antigens. According to a later analysis, TCR association rates differed among HLA loci, with DRB1 alleles showing the most associated TCRs and HLA-C alleles showing the fewest. Linkage disequilibrium might explain the correlated functional status among segregating V segments, but an unknown experimental factor could not be excluded. A later analysis associated 16,951 TCR beta sequences with specific HLA alleles at a false discovery rate of 0.05. The cohort was sequenced for TCR beta chains only, and without alpha or paired-chain data the features that could be detected were limited. The study gave a list of 150 to 200 TCR beta chains associated with cytomegalovirus. Presence/absence analyses assumed roughly uniform sequencing depth across donors, an assumption that may not hold. According to a later genetic analysis, donors in an Asian-associated ancestry cluster had fewer N-insertions in productive TCRs than the approximately 610-donor mean. Several of the top co-occurrence clusters appeared to be linked to parvovirus B19, influenza, CMV and Epstein-Barr virus, according to a later analysis. For the cohort, immune exposure information was limited to CMV serostatus. Because counts were too low, 15 to 20 rarely observed V segments, including chromosome 9 orphons, were excluded from the earlier analysis of around 640 of the donors. Broadly in line with IMGT annotations, most TCR beta V segments showed up in productive rearrangements about 87% or about 30% of the time in an earlier analysis of a few hundred of the donors. A group of highly shared sequence variants was considered likely to be a technical artifact of the sequencing pipeline. According to a later analysis, most CMV-associated TCR beta chains appeared to be HLA-restricted, and the HLA associations seemed to be driven largely by CMV exposure. Most TCR sequences were observed very rarely across donors, whereas some public TCRs were present in many individuals. A further reported finding was that TCR beta sequences accurately predicted the HLA-A and HLA-B alleles for most subjects in the first cohort. The 87-base-pair reads could not distinguish some IMGT-functional V segments, including TRBV6-2 and TRBV6-3, so those segments were excluded. In a later analysis, HLA-associated TCR beta chains showed more clonal expansion and lower generation probabilities than non-associated chains that were equally common. The authors suggested that the approach could potentially be extended to other disease states and immunological phenotypes. Because HLA typing was missing for some donors at each locus, association tests included only the typed subset.

The source material was PBMCs. This clonotype was sampled from a woman in her thirties in good health and CMV-seronegative. The chain joins TRBV28 to TRBJ2-5, with 11 bases matching TRBD2. Read as DNA, the sequence is TGTGCCAGCAGGGCCTGGACTAGCGGGCTGGGGGAGACCCAGTACTTC. Protein translation: CASRAWTSGLGETQYF.